The present entry profiles one TCR beta chain with its context. Its antigen is not identified. These data come from a study of OX40 agonist ivuxolimab in advanced cancers. Study conclusions and caveats: Those patients achieving a partial response at 0.1-3.0 mg/kg showed among the lowest clonal expansion.

Libraries were prepared by immunoSEQ multiplex PCR; TCRdb keeps only in-frame clonotypes and omits some of them. The sample holds about 54,000 clones, over 70% seen once. The clonotype originates from an adult with an advanced solid tumor such as melanoma, head and neck, liver or kidney cancer. The source was CD4+ or CD8+ T cells sorted from blood, collected in a trial of the OX40 agonist ivuxolimab.

The CDR3 spells CASSLDRATNEKLFF. CDR3 nucleotides: TGTGCCAGCAGCTTGGACCGTGCAACTAATGAAAAACTGTTTTTT. The chain is built from TRBV5-4 and TRBJ1-4; D is ambiguous. Trimming left V 0 bases short and J 0 bases short, with 6 bases between. The CDR3 spans 15 residues. The germline V gene has CDR1 SGHNT and CDR2 YYREEE (reference sequence). Full variable domain (rest looked up from reference TRBV5-4 and TRBJ1-4): ETGVTQSPTHLIKTRGQQVTLRCSSQSGHNTVSWYQQALGQGPQFIFQYYREEENGRGNFPPRFSGLQFPNYSSELNVNALELDDSALYLCASSLDRATNEKLFFGSGTQLSVL.